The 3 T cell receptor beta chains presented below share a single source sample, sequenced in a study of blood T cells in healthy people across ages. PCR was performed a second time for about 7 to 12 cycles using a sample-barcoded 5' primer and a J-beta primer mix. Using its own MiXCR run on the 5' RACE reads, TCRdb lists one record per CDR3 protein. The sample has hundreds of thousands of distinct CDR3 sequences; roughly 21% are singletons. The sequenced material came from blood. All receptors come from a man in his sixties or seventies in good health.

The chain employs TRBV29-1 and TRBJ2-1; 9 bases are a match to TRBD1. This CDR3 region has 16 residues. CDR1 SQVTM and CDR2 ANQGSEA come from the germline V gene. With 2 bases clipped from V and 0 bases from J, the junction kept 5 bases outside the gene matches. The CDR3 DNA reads TGCAGCGTTGAATTACCGGGACAGGGCTCCTACAATGAGCAGTTCTTC. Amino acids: CSVELPGQGSYNEQFF.

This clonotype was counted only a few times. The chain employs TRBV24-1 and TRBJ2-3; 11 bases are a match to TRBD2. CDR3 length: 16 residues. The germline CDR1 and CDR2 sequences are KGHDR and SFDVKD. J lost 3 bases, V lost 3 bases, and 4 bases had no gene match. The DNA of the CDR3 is TGTGCCACCAGTGATCCTGTAGCGGGAGGGACAGATACGCAGTATTTT. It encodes CATSDPVAGGTDTQYF.

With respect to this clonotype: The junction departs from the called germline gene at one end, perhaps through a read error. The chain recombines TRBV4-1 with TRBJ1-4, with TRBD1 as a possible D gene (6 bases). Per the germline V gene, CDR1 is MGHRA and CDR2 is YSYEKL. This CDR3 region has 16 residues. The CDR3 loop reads CASSQPNRATNEKLCF. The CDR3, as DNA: TGCGCCAGCAGCCAACCCAACAGGGCAACTAATGAAAAACTGTGTTTT.